One sample yielded the 2 T cell receptor beta chains listed below, sequenced in a study of cytomegalovirus exposure and HLA in healthy donors. 13 Jbeta primers and 60 Vbeta primers were used for the PCR. Assay used: immunoSEQ multiplex PCR; TCRdb lists only in-frame clones, some missing. This sample has 150,000 to 200,000 clones, with 70% to 85% found just once. Sample: PBMCs. Receptors were obtained from a woman aged 30 to 39 in good health and CMV-seronegative.

The CDR3 spells CASSRLAGGYEQYF. The CDR3 bases are TGTGCCAGCAGCCGACTAGCGGGAGGCTACGAGCAGTACTTC. The rearrangement joins TRBV6-5 to TRBJ2-7; 13 nucleotides align to TRBD2. The CDR3 is made up of 14 amino acids. Trimming at V came to 6 bases and at J to 3 bases, leaving 2 bases not matched to a gene. From germline, CDR1 is MNHEY and CDR2 SVGAGI.

Only a few counts were recorded for this clone. The chain joins TRBV18 to TRBJ2-1; D perhaps matches TRBD2 (5 bases). Germline values: CDR1 KGHSH, CDR2 LQKENI. V was cut by 3 bases and J by 1 base, with 13 bases left in between. The CDR3 consists of 16 residues. The CDR3 loop is CASSPRAVLSYNEQFF. The CDR3 DNA sequence: TGTGCCAGCTCACCCCGAGCGGTTCTATCCTACAATGAGCAGTTCTTC.